This entry describes one TCR beta chain. The antigen is unknown. Unique molecular identifiers were used in preparing the TCRbeta library. MiXCR was run by TCRdb on the PCR reads, yielding one entry per CDR3 protein. Of over 200,000 distinct CDR3 sequences listed, 7.5% to 9.5% are singletons. The source of the sample is a study of T-cell reconstitution after alpha-beta-depleted transplantation in children. Study outcomes and limitations: T-cell numbers and diversity, one year after transplant, stemmed largely from T cells that were newly produced. Day-60 TCRbeta diversity that was high in some patients was derived from surviving recipient T cells and thymic progenitors. Reportedly, roughly two months post-transplant, alpha-beta T cells arose from several hundred expanded graft clones.

With 2 bases removed from V and 5 bases from J, the gap between germline ends came to 12 bases. The CDR3 totals 14 residues. CDR1 SGHVS and CDR2 FQNEAQ come from the germline V gene. This TCR came from a male patient aged 2-10 years who had a stem cell transplant for acute myeloid leukemia, so the T cells may come from the graft donor. The J gene is TRBJ2-5, the V gene TRBV7-8; D is uncertain. Source: PBMCs, mostly from graft donor cells, taken 360 days after TCRalphabeta/CD19-depleted stem cell transplant. CDR3 region: CASSLRSFGETQYF. The DNA of the CDR3 is TGTGCCAGCAGCTTACGTTCCTTCGGGGAGACCCAGTACTTC.